These T cell receptor beta chains were read from a single sample in a study of blood T cells in healthy people across ages. TCRdb used MiXCR to reprocess the 5' RACE reads, holding one entry per CDR3 protein. The repertoire holds about 1.1 million distinct CDR3 sequences, with more than 30% as singletons. What was sequenced was blood. These receptors came from a man aged 18 to 30 in good health. The CDR3 runs from the conserved cysteine through the conserved F or W. The D gene is left open where the match is weak. Clone size is not always given. Where it is, it says once, few, many or a class for expanded clones.

d_gene: .
len: 15
v_gene: TRBV10-3
abundance: few
j_gene: TRBJ1-6
CDR3nt: TGTGCCATCAGTGAGTCTCTGGTACTGAATTCACCCCTCCACTTT
CDR3aa: CAISESLVLNSPLHF

d_gene: TRBD1
len: 14
v_gene: TRBV6-5
abundance: .
j_gene: TRBJ2-2
CDR3nt: TGTGCCAGCAGTCCAGGGGGCCACACCGGGGAGCTGTTTTTT
CDR3aa: CASSPGGHTGELFF

d_gene: TRBD1
len: 16
v_gene: TRBV7-7
abundance: few
j_gene: TRBJ2-5
CDR3nt: TGTGCCAGCAGTTTATTTCGGACAGGCCCAAGAGAGACCCAGTACTTC
CDR3aa: CASSLFRTGPRETQYF

d_gene: .
len: 14
v_gene: TRBV4-3
abundance: .
j_gene: TRBJ1-2
CDR3nt: TGCGCCAGCAGCCAAGACAGGGGTACGCATGGCTACACCTTC
CDR3aa: CASSQDRGTHGYTF

d_gene: TRBD1
len: 15
v_gene: TRBV12-3/TRBV12-4
abundance: few
j_gene: TRBJ1-4
CDR3nt: TGTGCCAGCAGGCGGAGGGACAGAGCTAATGAAAAACTGTTTTTT
CDR3aa: CASRRRDRANEKLFF

d_gene: TRBD1
len: 14
v_gene: TRBV13
abundance: .
j_gene: TRBJ2-5
CDR3nt: TGTGCCAGTAGCATGGAGACAGGGGGAGAGACCCAGTACTTC
CDR3aa: CASSMETGGETQYF

d_gene: TRBD1
len: 16
v_gene: TRBV12-3/TRBV12-4
abundance: .
j_gene: TRBJ1-5
CDR3nt: TGTGCCAGCAGCCCCAACGGAGACAGGGCCACTCAGCCCCAGCATTTT
CDR3aa: CASSPNGDRATQPQHF

d_gene: TRBD1
len: 15
v_gene: TRBV7-2
abundance: .
j_gene: TRBJ1-1
CDR3nt: TGTGCCAGCAGTTACCGGGACAGGGGAAACACTGAAGCTTTCTTT
CDR3aa: CASSYRDRGNTEAFF

d_gene: TRBD1
len: 19
v_gene: TRBV7-9
abundance: once
j_gene: TRBJ2-3
CDR3nt: TGTGCCAGCAGCCCTCTCCCGGGACAGGTCGTAGAAAGCACAGATACGAAGTATTTT
CDR3aa: CASSPLPGQVVESTDTKYF

d_gene: TRBD2
len: 14
v_gene: TRBV20-1
abundance: .
j_gene: TRBJ2-3
CDR3nt: TGCAGTGCCCGACTAGCGGGGTTCACAGATACGCAGTATTTT
CDR3aa: CSARLAGFTDTQYF

d_gene: .
len: 14
v_gene: TRBV3-1
abundance: .
j_gene: TRBJ1-1
CDR3nt: TGTGCCAGCAGCCAAGCAGGGGAGAACACTGAAGCTTTCTTT
CDR3aa: CASSQAGENTEAFF

d_gene: .
len: 17
v_gene: TRBV4-1
abundance: .
j_gene: TRBJ2-1
CDR3nt: TGCGCCAGCAGCCAAGAAATAATGACTAGCTCCTACAATGAGCAGTTCTTC
CDR3aa: CASSQEIMTSSYNEQFF

d_gene: .
len: 13
v_gene: TRBV9
abundance: few
j_gene: TRBJ2-3
CDR3nt: TGTGCCAGCAGCGAGATTCTGACAGATACGCAGTATTTT
CDR3aa: CASSEILTDTQYF

d_gene: .
len: 12
v_gene: TRBV9
abundance: few
j_gene: TRBJ1-5
CDR3nt: TGTGCCAGCAGCCTTAGCAATCAGCCCCGGCATTTT
CDR3aa: CASSLSNQPRHF

d_gene: .
len: 13
v_gene: TRBV6-5
abundance: .
j_gene: TRBJ2-7
CDR3nt: TGTGCCAGCAGACTACAACAGGGATACGAGCAGTACTTC
CDR3aa: CASRLQQGYEQYF

d_gene: .
len: 15
v_gene: TRBV6-6
abundance: .
j_gene: TRBJ1-6
CDR3nt: TGTGCCAGCAGTTACCGGGACTTCCCGTTTTCACCCCTCCACTTT
CDR3aa: CASSYRDFPFSPLHF

d_gene: .
len: 14
v_gene: TRBV20-1
abundance: few
j_gene: TRBJ2-4
CDR3nt: TGCAGTGCTGGGGACGGGCTAGCCAAAAACATTCAGTACTTC
CDR3aa: CSAGDGLAKNIQYF